The 5 T cell receptor beta chains below were found in one sample sequenced in a study of T cells in Graves' hyperthyroidism and ophthalmopathy. What was amplified from RNA transcripts were TCR beta CDR3 regions. The TCR CDR3 first-round RT-PCR relied on the HTBI primer set. TCRdb re-called the multiplex PCR reads through MiXCR, storing one row per CDR3 protein. Here the sample spans about 500,000 distinct CDR3 sequences, about 15% being singletons. The sample consisted of blood. Receptors were obtained from a woman aged 30 to 39 with Graves' ophthalmopathy.

The chain uses TRBV29-1 and TRBJ2-5; perhaps TRBD1 as D (6 bases). Germline V gene lookup returns CDR1 SQVTM and CDR2 ANQGSEA. The CDR3 spans 13 residues. Between the trimmed V and J ends, which lost 0 bases and 12 bases, there was a span of 17 bases. The CDR3 DNA reads as TGCAGCGTTGAAGAGTCGGGCAGGGGAATAGAGTACTTC. Protein product: CSVEESGRGIEYF.

This clonotype was counted ten times or more. The chain joins TRBV5-6 to TRBJ1-2; the match to TRBD1 covers 7 bases. Unmatched junction bases numbered 5, after V lost 3 bases and J lost 0 bases. This CDR3 contains 15 residues. Germline-derived CDR1 and CDR2 are SGHDT and YYEEEE. The CDR3 spells CASSSLGTANYGYTF. CDR3 in DNA: TGTGCCAGCAGCTCACTAGGGACAGCTAACTATGGCTACACCTTC. Drawing the rest from reference TRBV5-6 and TRBJ1-2, the complete variable domain is DAGVTQSPTHLIKTRGQQVTLRCSPKSGHDTVSWYQQALGQGPQFIFQYYEEEERQRGNFPDRFSGHQFPNYSSELNVNALLLGDSALYLCASSSLGTANYGYTFGSGTRLTVV.

This clonotype occurred once. The chain employs TRBV20-1 and TRBJ2-3; possible D gene TRBD2, 6 bases. The germline gives CDR1 DFQATT, CDR2 SNEGSKA (reference sequence). V was pared by 5 bases and J by 1 base, with 16 bases between. This CDR3 region has 15 residues. The CDR3 protein is CSAFYKRGGTDTQYF. CDR3 coding DNA: TGCAGTGCTTTTTACAAGCGCGGGGGCACAGATACGCAGTATTTT.

This clonotype came up a few times. The chain is built from TRBV28 and TRBJ2-5; 8 nucleotides align to TRBD2. Germline values: CDR1 MDHEN, CDR2 SYDVKM. CDR3 length: 17 amino acids. V shed 2 bases, J shed 0 bases, and the junction held 8 bases outside the gene matches. The CDR3 DNA is TGTGCCAGCAGTTTAGTTAAACTAGCGGTAGACCAAGAGACCCAGTACTTC. This encodes CASSLVKLAVDQETQYF. Full variable domain (remainder filled in from reference TRBV28 and TRBJ2-5): DVKVTQSSRYLVKRTGEKVFLECVQDMDHENMFWYRQDPGLGLRLIYFSYDVKMKEKGDIPEGYSVSREKKERFSLILESASTNQTSMYLCASSLVKLAVDQETQYFGPGTRLLVL.

This clonotype occurred a few times. The chain carries TRBV27 and TRBJ1-2; no reliable D call. This CDR3 is 13 amino acids long. CDR1 and CDR2 (germline): MNHEY, SMNVEV (reference sequence). V shed 2 bases and J shed 4 bases, with 8 bases lying between them. In DNA form, the CDR3 reads TGTGCCAGCAGTTTAGTGGGCAGCTATGGCTACACCTTC. It is translated as CASSLVGSYGYTF.